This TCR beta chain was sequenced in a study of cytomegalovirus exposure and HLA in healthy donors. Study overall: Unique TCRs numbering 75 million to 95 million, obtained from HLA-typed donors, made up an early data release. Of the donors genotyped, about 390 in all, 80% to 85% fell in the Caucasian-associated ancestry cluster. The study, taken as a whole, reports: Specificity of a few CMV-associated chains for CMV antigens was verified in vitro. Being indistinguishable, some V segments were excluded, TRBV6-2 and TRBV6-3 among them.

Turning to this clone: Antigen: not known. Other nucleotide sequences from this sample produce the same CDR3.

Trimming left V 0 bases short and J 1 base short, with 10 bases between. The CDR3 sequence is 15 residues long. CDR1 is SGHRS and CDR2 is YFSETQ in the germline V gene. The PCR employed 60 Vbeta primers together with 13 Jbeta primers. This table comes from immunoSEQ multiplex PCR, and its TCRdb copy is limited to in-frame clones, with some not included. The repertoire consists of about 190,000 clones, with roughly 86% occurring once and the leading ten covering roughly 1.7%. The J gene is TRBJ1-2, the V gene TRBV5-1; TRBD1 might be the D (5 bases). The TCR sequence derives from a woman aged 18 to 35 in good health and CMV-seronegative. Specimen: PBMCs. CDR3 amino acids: CASSLVTGDNYGYTF. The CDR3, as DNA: TGCGCCAGCAGCTTGGTAACGGGGGATAACTATGGCTACACCTTC.